This TCR beta chain was captured in a study of blood T cells in healthy people across ages. Looking at the study overall: When template switching was applied, about one barcoded beta molecule was captured per two T cells.

This CDR3 region has 15 residues. Trimming removed 2 bases at V and 5 bases at J, with 15 bases between. CDR1 LGHDT and CDR2 YNNKEL come from the germline V gene (reference sequence). Notes on this clonotype: Antigen: not known.

Combining a sample-barcoded 5' primer with a J-beta primer mix, a second PCR ran for about 7 to 11 cycles. TCRdb redid the calling of the 5' RACE reads with MiXCR, one entry per CDR3 protein. The table shows hundreds of thousands of distinct CDR3 sequences, with roughly two fifths occurring only once. Regarding the study as a whole: Donor CMV status was unknown, possibly confounding expanded clonotype changes.

The sequenced sample was blood. The genes are TRBV3-1 and TRBJ1-2, with D possibly matching TRBD1 (5 bases). The TCR originated in a man older than 75 in good health. The CDR3 is CASSQFLGTFYGYTF. CDR3 bases: TGTGCCAGCAGCCAATTCCTTGGGACTTTTTATGGCTACACCTTC.